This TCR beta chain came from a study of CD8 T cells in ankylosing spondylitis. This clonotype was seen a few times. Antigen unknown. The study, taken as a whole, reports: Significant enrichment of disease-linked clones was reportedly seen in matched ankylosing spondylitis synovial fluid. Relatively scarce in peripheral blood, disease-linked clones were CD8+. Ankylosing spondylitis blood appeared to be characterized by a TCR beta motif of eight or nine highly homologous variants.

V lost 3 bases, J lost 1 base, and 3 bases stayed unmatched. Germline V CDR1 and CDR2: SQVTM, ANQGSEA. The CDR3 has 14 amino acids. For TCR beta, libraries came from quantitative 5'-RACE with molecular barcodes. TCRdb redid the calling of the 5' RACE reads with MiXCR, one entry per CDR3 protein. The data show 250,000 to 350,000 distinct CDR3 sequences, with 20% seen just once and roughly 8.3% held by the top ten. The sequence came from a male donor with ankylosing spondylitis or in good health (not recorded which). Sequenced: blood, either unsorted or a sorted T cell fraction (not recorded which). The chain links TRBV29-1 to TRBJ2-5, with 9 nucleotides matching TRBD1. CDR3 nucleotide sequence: TGCAGCGTTGAGGACAGGGGCTTCCAAGAGACCCAGTACTTC. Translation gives CSVEDRGFQETQYF.